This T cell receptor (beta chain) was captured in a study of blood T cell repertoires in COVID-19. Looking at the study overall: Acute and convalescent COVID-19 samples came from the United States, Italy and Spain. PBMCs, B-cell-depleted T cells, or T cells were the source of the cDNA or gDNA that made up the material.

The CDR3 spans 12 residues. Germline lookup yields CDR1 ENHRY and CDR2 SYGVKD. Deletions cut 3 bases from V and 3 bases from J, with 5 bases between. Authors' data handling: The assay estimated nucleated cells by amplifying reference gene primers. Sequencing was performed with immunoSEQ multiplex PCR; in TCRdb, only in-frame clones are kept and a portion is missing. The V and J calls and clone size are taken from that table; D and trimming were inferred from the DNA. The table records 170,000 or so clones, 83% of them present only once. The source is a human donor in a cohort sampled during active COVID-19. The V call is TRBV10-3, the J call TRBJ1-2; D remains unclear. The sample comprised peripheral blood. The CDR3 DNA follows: TGTGCCATCAGTGACCGAGACTATGGCTACACCTTC. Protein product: CAISDRDYGYTF.